The 3 T cell receptor beta chains presented below share a single source sample, sequenced in a study of vaccination effects on CD4 cells after COVID-19. The protocol was immunoSEQ multiplex PCR, while the TCRdb copy is restricted to in-frame clones and leaves out a portion. This table has tens of thousands of clones, roughly 74% appearing once. For these receptors, no antigen is known. Expansion of antigen-specific CD4+ T cells with viral peptide pools was carried out by the ViraFEST assay before sequencing. Culture proceeded for approximately 9 days, and CD4+ T cells were then isolated. Of the BNT162b2 and mRNA-1273 vaccines, participants received two doses of one or the other. Sequenced material: CD4+ T cells from PBMCs cultured with HCoV-229E spike peptides, taken after COVID-19 vaccination. The receptors come from a human donor who received a COVID-19 vaccine.

This CDR3 is CASSPRAGDTEAFF. In DNA form, the CDR3 reads TGCGCCAGCAGCCCCCGTGCAGGGGACACTGAAGCTTTCTTT. This chain links TRBV5-1 with TRBJ1-1; possible D gene TRBD1, 6 bases. Trimming left V 4 bases short and J 3 bases short, with 13 bases between. Per germline, CDR1 SGHRS and CDR2 YFSETQ. This CDR3 is built from 14 residues.

Written as DNA, the CDR3 is TGTGCCAGTAGTGACAGCTGGGGTCAGCCCCAGCATTTT. This codes for CASSDSWGQPQHF. The V and J genes are TRBV19 and TRBJ1-5; perhaps TRBD1 as D (5 bases). Germline CDR1 and CDR2: LNHDA and SQIVND (reference sequence). The CDR3 runs 13 residues. V was shortened by 5 bases and J by 6 bases, with 11 bases between the two germline ends. The full variable domain, rest sourced from reference TRBV19 and TRBJ1-5, is DGGITQSPKYLFRKEGQNVTLSCEQNLNHDAMYWYRQDPGQGLRLIYYSQIVNDFQKGDIAEGYSVSREKKESFPLTVTSAQKNPTAFYLCASSDSWGQPQHFGDGTRLSIL.

The rearrangement uses TRBV7-2 and TRBJ2-7, with a weak D call TRBD1 (5 bases). The CDR3 consists of 13 residues. CDR1 is SGHTA, CDR2 FQGNSA, per germline. V was shortened by 3 bases and J by 3 bases, with 9 bases between the two germline ends. The CDR3 loop reads CASSFDRNYEQYV. In nucleotides, the CDR3 is TGTGCCAGCAGCTTCGACAGAAACTACGAGCAGTACGTC.